Presented here are 10 T cell receptor beta chains from one specimen sequenced in a study of cytomegalovirus exposure and HLA in healthy donors. 60 Vbeta and 13 Jbeta primers were used in PCR. The table came from immunoSEQ multiplex PCR; TCRdb's copy has only in-frame clones and leaves some out. The sample consists of approximately 190,000 clones, nearly 80% of them appearing once. The specimen was PBMCs. The receptors here all came from a woman in her 30s in good health and CMV-seropositive.

This clone came up a few times. The V gene is TRBV28, the J gene TRBJ1-1, with a possible D match to TRBD1 (5 bases). Germline CDR1 MDHEN, CDR2 SYDVKM. With 6 bases removed from V and 4 bases from J, the gap between germline ends came to 24 bases. The CDR3 runs to 17 residues. The CDR3 DNA reads TGTGCCAGCAGGCGAACCGGGACTCAGGGCGTAGGCACTGAAGCTTTCTTT. This codes for CASRRTGTQGVGTEAFF.

The V gene is TRBV13, the J gene TRBJ1-5; TRBD1 matches 7 bases. This CDR3 has 13 amino acids. Looked up from germline, CDR1 is PRHDT and CDR2 is FYEKMQ (reference sequence). Losses at the gene ends were 3 bases for V and 7 bases for J; bases not matched to a gene: 3. The DNA for the CDR3 is TGTGCCAGCAGCTTTGACAGGGAGCAGCCCCAGCATTTT. Protein product: CASSFDREQPQHF.

V gene TRBV10-3 combines with J gene TRBJ2-5; the D gene is possibly TRBD1 (7 bases). V was clipped by 10 bases and J by 2 bases, with 20 bases between them. There are 15 residues in the CDR3. Looked up from germline, CDR1 is ENHRY and CDR2 is SYGVKD. The chain's CDR3 is CASAGGDRIQETQYF. As DNA, the CDR3 is TGTGCCAGCGCCGGAGGGGACAGAATACAAGAGACCCAGTACTTC.

CDR3 DNA sequence: TGTGCCAGCAGCCGCCCCGGGAGCCCCTCTGACGGCTACACCTTC. Translated: CASSRPGSPSDGYTF. The chain recombines TRBV9 with TRBJ1-2, with unresolved D. The V gene's germline CDR1 is SGDLS and CDR2 YYNGEE. The CDR3 runs to 15 residues. Trimming pared 4 bases from V and 8 bases from J, leaving 21 bases between.

The chain uses TRBV6-6 and TRBJ2-1; the match to TRBD1 covers 9 bases. With 1 base clipped from V and 9 bases from J, the junction kept 4 bases outside the gene matches. This CDR3 contains 14 residues. The germline V gene has CDR1 MNHNY and CDR2 SVGAGI (reference sequence). The CDR3 region has the DNA TGTGCCAGCAGTTACTGGGACAGGGAGAGTGAGCAGTTCTTC. Encoded protein: CASSYWDRESEQFF.

This clone was observed a single time. This chain joins TRBV29-1 and TRBJ1-2; tentatively, D is TRBD1 (6 bases). There are 13 residues in the CDR3. Per the germline V gene, CDR1 is SQVTM and CDR2 is ANQGSEA. Trimming removed 7 bases from V and 2 bases from J, with 14 bases in between. DNA for the CDR3: TGCAGCGGTGGCGGGGGGCCCAACTATGGCTACACCTTC. Encoded protein: CSGGGGPNYGYTF.

As DNA, the CDR3 is TGCAGCGTTCTGGCCCGAAGGGCCCGAGGGAGCCCTTCCCCACTGTACGAGCAGTACTTC. Translating gives CSVLARRARGSPSPLYEQYF. The gene calls are TRBV29-1 and TRBJ2-7, with D possibly TRBD2 on 5 matching bases. Trimming pared 5 bases from V and 4 bases from J, leaving 36 bases between. The germline gives CDR1 SQVTM, CDR2 ANQGSEA. The CDR3 runs 20 residues.

The rearrangement uses TRBV18 and TRBJ1-3; TRBD1 is a possible D gene (5 bases). Germline V lookup: CDR1 KGHSH, CDR2 LQKENI. The V end lost 6 bases, the J end lost 0 bases, and 9 bases lay between the germline ends. This CDR3 has 14 residues. The CDR3, as DNA: TGTGCCAGCTCCACAGGTCTCTCTGGAAACACCATATATTTT. Translation gives CASSTGLSGNTIYF.

The J gene is TRBJ1-1, the V gene TRBV20-1, with unresolved D. The CDR3 has 10 amino acids. The germline gives CDR1 DFQATT, CDR2 SNEGSKA (reference sequence). The CDR3: CSNRVTEAFF. In DNA, the CDR3 is TGCAGCAACAGAGTAACTGAAGCTTTCTTT.

The genes are TRBV5-6 and TRBJ2-5; TRBD1 is a possible D gene (5 bases). Trimming pared 0 bases from V and 2 bases from J, leaving 14 bases between. The CDR3 covers 16 residues. Per germline, CDR1 SGHDT and CDR2 YYEEEE. The CDR3 DNA follows: TGTGCCAGCAGCTTGGACGTCACAGGCCAACAAGAGACCCAGTACTTC. It translates to CASSLDVTGQQETQYF.